This T cell receptor (beta chain) comes out of a study of blood T cell repertoires in COVID-19. Study background: Sample material is recorded as cDNA or gDNA derived from T cells, B-cell-depleted T cells, or PBMCs.

Clones were sequenced by immunoSEQ multiplex PCR, and TCRdb holds only the in-frame ones, with some missing. The sample carries 250,000 or so clones, 85% to 90% recorded once. A single count supports this clone. Patients in Seattle were enrolled during active infection, then followed longitudinally. Sequenced: peripheral blood. The receptor's source is a woman aged 55-75 years with COVID-19, enrolled during active disease.

CDR3 coding DNA: TGCGCCAGCAGCGCTCGGGACACCTTCTATGGCTACACCTTC. Encoded protein: CASSARDTFYGYTF. The gene calls are TRBV4-3 and TRBJ1-2; TRBD1 is a possible D gene (6 bases). V shed 5 bases and J shed 4 bases, with 14 bases lying between them. The CDR3 extends over 14 amino acids. Per germline, CDR1 LGHNA and CDR2 YSLEER.